The T cell receptor beta chain under discussion was sequenced for a study of cytomegalovirus exposure and HLA in healthy donors. Germline CDR1 SGHRS, CDR2 YFSETQ. The CDR3 extends over 14 amino acids. Study-level findings and limits: TCR beta chains numbering some 160 were designated cytomegalovirus-associated.

PCR involved 60 Vbeta and 13 Jbeta primers. Only in-frame clones appear in the TCRdb table, and some are missing; sequencing was by immunoSEQ multiplex PCR. The repertoire has around 210,000 clones, around 79% of them found once; the top ten carry 0.39%. With respect to this clone: The antigen remains undetermined.

The specimen was PBMCs. This receptor was identified in a male donor in good health and CMV-seropositive. V usage is TRBV5-1 and J usage is TRBJ2-5; 8 bases fit TRBD1. Judging by the DNA end, TRBJ2-7 fits better; the J call may be wrong. CDR3 residues: CASSFGQGPLEQYF. The CDR3 DNA follows: TGCGCCAGCAGCTTTGGACAGGGTCCCCTCGAGCAGTACTTC.